This TCR beta chain was captured in a study of OX40 agonist ivuxolimab in advanced cancers. The CDR3 extends over 18 amino acids. From germline, CDR1 is SEHNR and CDR2 FQNEAQ (reference sequence). The ends lost 0 bases at V and 5 bases at J; junction bases unmatched: 5. Overall study findings and caveats: In general, CD8+ T cells held more expanded clones than CD4+ did, on average. Both CD4+ and CD8+ T cell populations in blood had undergone clonal expansion by week 6 at 0.1 to 3.0 mg/kg.

This clone was observed a few times. What it binds is not known. Blood draws occurred at baseline, cycle 4 day 1, and cycle 7 day 1. The table came from immunoSEQ multiplex PCR; TCRdb's copy has only in-frame clones and leaves some out. The sample consists of around 68,000 clones, 90% to 95% of them appearing once. The sequence was obtained from an adult with an advanced solid tumor such as melanoma, head and neck, liver or kidney cancer. The V and J genes are TRBV7-9 and TRBJ2-1; 15 bases align to TRBD2. Here the sequenced sample was CD4+ or CD8+ T cells sorted from blood, taken in a trial of the OX40 agonist ivuxolimab. The CDR3 spells CASSLAGLAGGPDNEQFF. Here the CDR3 DNA reads TGTGCCAGCAGCTTAGCCGGACTAGCGGGAGGGCCGGACAATGAGCAGTTCTTC.